This T cell receptor (beta chain) stems from a study of T cell responses to AZD1222 COVID-19 vaccine. Study-level background: Some second doses came at about 4 weeks and others at about 12 weeks; these were pooled.

The table came from immunoSEQ multiplex PCR; TCRdb's copy has only in-frame clones and leaves some out. Among approximately 70,000 clones, roughly 85% were seen once, and the ten largest hold 2.5%. J lost 9 bases, V lost 5 bases, and 13 bases had no gene match. This CDR3 comprises 16 residues. Germline CDR1 reads SGHTA; CDR2 reads FQGNSA. Study results and limitations: The study reported that nearly half of spike-specific TCRs target unmutated variant regions.

Turning to this clone: Its antigen remains unidentified.

The sample consisted of peripheral blood, taken on day 0 of AZD1222 vaccination. The TCR sequence derives from an adult in good health. The chain uses TRBV7-2 and TRBJ2-5; TRBD2 agrees at 12 bases. CDR3 loop: CASSHTTSGGLQAQYF. Here the CDR3 DNA reads TGTGCCAGCAGCCATACGACTAGCGGGGGACTACAGGCCCAGTACTTC. The full variable domain, rest sourced from reference TRBV7-2 and TRBJ2-5, is GAGVSQSPSNKVTEKGKDVELRCDPISGHTALYWYRQSLGQGLEFLIYFQGNSAPDKSGLPSDRFSAERTGGSVSTLTIQRTQQEDSAVYLCASSHTTSGGLQAQYFGPGTRLLVL.